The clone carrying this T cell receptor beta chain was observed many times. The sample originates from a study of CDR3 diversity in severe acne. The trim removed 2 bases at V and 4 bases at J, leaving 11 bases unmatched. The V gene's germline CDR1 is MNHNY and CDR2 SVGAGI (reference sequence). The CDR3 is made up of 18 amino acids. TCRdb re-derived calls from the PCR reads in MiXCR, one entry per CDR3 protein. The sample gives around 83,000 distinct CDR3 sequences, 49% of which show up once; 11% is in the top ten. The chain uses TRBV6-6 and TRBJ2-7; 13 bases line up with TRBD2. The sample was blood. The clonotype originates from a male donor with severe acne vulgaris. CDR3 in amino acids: CASSYQGLAGASGYEQYV. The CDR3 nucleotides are TGTGCCAGCAGTTACCAAGGACTAGCGGGAGCGTCGGGTTACGAGCAGTACGTC.